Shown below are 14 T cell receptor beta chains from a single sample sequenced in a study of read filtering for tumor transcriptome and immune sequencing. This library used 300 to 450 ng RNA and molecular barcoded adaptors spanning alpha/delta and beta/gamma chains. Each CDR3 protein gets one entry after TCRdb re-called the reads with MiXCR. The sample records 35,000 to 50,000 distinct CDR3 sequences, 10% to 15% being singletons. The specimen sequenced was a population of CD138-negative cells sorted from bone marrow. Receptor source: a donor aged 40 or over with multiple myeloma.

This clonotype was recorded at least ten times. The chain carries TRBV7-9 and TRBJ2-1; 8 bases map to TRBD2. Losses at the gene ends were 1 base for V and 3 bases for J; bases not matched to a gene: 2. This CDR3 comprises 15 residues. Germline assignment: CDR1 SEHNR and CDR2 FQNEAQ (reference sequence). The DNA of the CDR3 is TGTGCCAGCAGCTTAGTCCGGGGGGGCTACAATGAGCAGTTCTTC. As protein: CASSLVRGGYNEQFF.

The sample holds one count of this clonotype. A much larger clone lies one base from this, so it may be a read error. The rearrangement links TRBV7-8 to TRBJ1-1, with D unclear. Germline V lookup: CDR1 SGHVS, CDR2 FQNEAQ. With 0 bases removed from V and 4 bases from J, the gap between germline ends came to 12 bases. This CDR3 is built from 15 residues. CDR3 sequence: CASSLARDSSTEAFF. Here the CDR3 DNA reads TGTGCCAGCAGCTTAGCGCGGGATTCTAGCACTGAAGCTTTCTTT.

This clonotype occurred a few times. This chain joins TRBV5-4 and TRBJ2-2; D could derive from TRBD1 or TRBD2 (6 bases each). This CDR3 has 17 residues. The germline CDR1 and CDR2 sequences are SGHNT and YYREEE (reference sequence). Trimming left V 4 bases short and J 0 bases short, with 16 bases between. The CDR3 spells CASSHYVGGPNTGELFF. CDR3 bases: TGTGCCAGCAGCCATTACGTCGGGGGCCCGAACACCGGGGAGCTGTTTTTT.

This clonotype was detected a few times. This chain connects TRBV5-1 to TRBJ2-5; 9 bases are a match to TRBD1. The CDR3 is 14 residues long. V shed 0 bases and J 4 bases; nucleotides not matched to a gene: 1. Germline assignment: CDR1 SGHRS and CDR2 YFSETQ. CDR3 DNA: TGCGCCAGCAGCTTGGGACAGGGGGGAGAGACCCAGTACTTC. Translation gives CASSLGQGGETQYF.

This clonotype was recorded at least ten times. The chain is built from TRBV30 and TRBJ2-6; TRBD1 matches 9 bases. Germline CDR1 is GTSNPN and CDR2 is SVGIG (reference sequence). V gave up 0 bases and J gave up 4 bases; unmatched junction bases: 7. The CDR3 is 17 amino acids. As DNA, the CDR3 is TGTGCCTGGAGTGTACGGAACAGGGGGCTCGGGGCCAACGTCCTGACTTTC. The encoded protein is CAWSVRNRGLGANVLTF.

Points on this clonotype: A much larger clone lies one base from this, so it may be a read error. The CDR3 reads CASSCAGLALQETQYF. The CDR3, as DNA: TGTGCCAGCAGTTGCGCGGGACTAGCCCTACAAGAGACCCAGTACTTC. V and J are TRBV6-6 and TRBJ2-5; 9 nucleotides line up with TRBD2. Germline loops: CDR1 MNHNY, CDR2 SVGAGI (reference sequence). This CDR3 comprises 16 residues. Unmatched junction bases numbered 8, after V lost 4 bases and J lost 2 bases.

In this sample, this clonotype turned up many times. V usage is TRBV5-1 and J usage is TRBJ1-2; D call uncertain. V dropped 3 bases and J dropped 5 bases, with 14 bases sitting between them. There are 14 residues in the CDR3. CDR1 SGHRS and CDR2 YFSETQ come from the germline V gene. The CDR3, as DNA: TGCGCCAGCAGCTATACGGGTATATGGTATGGCTACACCTTC. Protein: CASSYTGIWYGYTF.

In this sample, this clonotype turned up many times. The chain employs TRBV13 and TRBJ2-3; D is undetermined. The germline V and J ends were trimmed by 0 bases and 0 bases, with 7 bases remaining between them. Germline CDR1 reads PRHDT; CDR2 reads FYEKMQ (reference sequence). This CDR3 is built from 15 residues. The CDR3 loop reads CASSLGGRSTDTQYF. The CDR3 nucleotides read TGTGCCAGCAGCTTAGGGGGCAGAAGCACAGATACGCAGTATTTT.

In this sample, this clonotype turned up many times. The CDR3 protein is CASSLGITGKQYF. In nucleotides, the CDR3 is TGTGCCAGCAGCTTGGGTATTACTGGCAAGCAGTACTTC. The rearrangement links TRBV7-9 to TRBJ2-7; D gene ambiguous. Trimming cost V 3 bases and J 8 bases, with 14 bases left between them. This CDR3 region has 13 residues. CDR1 is SEHNR, CDR2 FQNEAQ, per germline (reference sequence).

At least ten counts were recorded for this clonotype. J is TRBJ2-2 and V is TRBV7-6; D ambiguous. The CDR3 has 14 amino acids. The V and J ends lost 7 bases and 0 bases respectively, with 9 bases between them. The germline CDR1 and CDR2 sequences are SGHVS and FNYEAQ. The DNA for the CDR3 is TGTGCCAGCATCCAAAGTCCGAACACCGGGGAGCTGTTTTTT. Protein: CASIQSPNTGELFF.

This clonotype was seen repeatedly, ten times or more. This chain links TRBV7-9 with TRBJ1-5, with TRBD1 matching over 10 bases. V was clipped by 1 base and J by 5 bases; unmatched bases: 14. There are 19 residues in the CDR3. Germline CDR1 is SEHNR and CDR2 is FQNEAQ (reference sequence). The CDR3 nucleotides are TGTGCCAGCAGCTTAGGACGGGACAGGGGTCCAAAGGAAGATCAGCCCCAGCATTTT. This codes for CASSLGRDRGPKEDQPQHF. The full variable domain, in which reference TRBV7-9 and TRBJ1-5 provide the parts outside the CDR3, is DTGVSQNPRHKITKRGQNVTFRCDPISEHNRLYWYRQTLGQGPEFLTYFQNEAQLEKSRLLSDRFSAERPKGSFSTLEIQRTEQGDSAMYLCASSLGRDRGPKEDQPQHFGDGTRLSIL.

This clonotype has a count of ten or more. CDR3 sequence reads: CASSQGPNGYGYTF. CDR3 sequence (DNA): TGCGCCAGCAGCCAAGGCCCCAATGGGTATGGCTACACCTTC. This rearrangement joins TRBV4-1 to TRBJ1-2; D gene unclear. The CDR3 extends over 14 amino acids. Trimming took 1 base from V and 5 from J, leaving 11 bases between them. Per germline, CDR1 MGHRA and CDR2 YSYEKL.

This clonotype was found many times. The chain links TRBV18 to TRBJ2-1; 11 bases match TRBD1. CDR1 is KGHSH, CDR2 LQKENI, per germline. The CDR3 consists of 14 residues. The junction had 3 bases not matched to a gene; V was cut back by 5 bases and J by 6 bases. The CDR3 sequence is CASSTGQGGNEQFF. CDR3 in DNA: TGTGCCAGCTCAACGGGACAGGGGGGCAATGAGCAGTTCTTC.

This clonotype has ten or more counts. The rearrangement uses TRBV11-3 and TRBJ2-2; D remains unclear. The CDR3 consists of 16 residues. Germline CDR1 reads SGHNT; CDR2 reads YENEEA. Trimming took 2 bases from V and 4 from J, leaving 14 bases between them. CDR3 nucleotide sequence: TGTGCCAGCAGCTTACGGACCGCCGGACCCACCGGGGAGCTGTTTTTT. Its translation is CASSLRTAGPTGELFF.